Presented here are 16 T cell receptor beta chains from one specimen sequenced in a study of Ad26.COV2.S vaccination and SARS-CoV-2 variants. Treatment denoted: roughly 20 received Ad26.COV2.S at low or high dose, single or two shots; 5 received placebo; per-sample allocation not given. Material that was analyzed had been drawn on day 63 after the first vaccine or placebo injection. Data came from immunoSEQ multiplex PCR; TCRdb stores just in-frame clones and leaves some out. The repertoire holds hundreds of thousands of clones, with 70% to 90% as singletons. This sample comprised peripheral blood, obtained in a trial of Ad26.COV2.S vaccine versus placebo. These receptors all come from a person aged 18-65 years who received the Ad26.COV2.S COVID-19 vaccine or a placebo.

This chain joins TRBV30 and TRBJ1-1; D is undetermined. The CDR3 spans 14 residues. CDR1 is GTSNPN and CDR2 is SVGIG in the germline V gene (reference sequence). Trimming stripped 2 bases from V and 0 bases from J, with 10 bases between. CDR3 protein: CAWSLGFLNTEAFF. CDR3 DNA sequence: TGTGCCTGGAGTCTCGGTTTTCTGAACACTGAAGCTTTCTTT.

J is TRBJ2-3 and V is TRBV7-6; D might be TRBD1 (6 bases). Between the trimmed V and J ends, which lost 1 base and 4 bases, there was a span of 9 bases. The germline V gene encodes CDR1 SGHVS and CDR2 FNYEAQ. CDR3 length equals 14 residues. Here the CDR3 DNA reads TGTGCCAGCAGCTTAGTTACAGGGCCAGATACGCAGTATTTT. Amino acids: CASSLVTGPDTQYF. Variable domain in full (rest from reference TRBV7-6 and TRBJ2-3): GAGVSQSPRYKVTKRGQDVALRCDPISGHVSLYWYRQALGQGPEFLTYFNYEAQQDKSGLPNDRFSAERPEGSISTLTIQRTEQRDSAMYRCASSLVTGPDTQYFGPGTRLTVL.

V gene TRBV5-1 combines with J gene TRBJ1-3; no reliable D call. The CDR3 has 14 amino acids. The germline gives CDR1 SGHRS, CDR2 YFSETQ. V lost 0 bases to trimming and J lost 3 bases, with 7 bases between them. CDR3 protein: CASSLVGGGNTIYF. In DNA, the CDR3 is TGCGCCAGCAGCTTGGTTGGAGGTGGAAACACCATATATTTT.

This chain links TRBV5-4 with TRBJ2-5; no clear D gene. There are 14 residues in the CDR3. Germline V gene lookup returns CDR1 SGHNT and CDR2 YYREEE (reference sequence). Trimming left V 4 bases short and J 1 base short, with 11 bases between. Here the CDR3 DNA reads TGTGCCAGCAGCCCCGAGCCGCCCCAAGAGACCCAGTACTTC. The encoded protein is CASSPEPPQETQYF.

V gene TRBV4-2 combines with J gene TRBJ1-2; perhaps TRBD1 as D (6 bases). The CDR3 consists of 16 residues. Germline V gene sequence: CDR1 LGHNA, CDR2 YNFKEQ. The V end was cut by 0 bases, the J end by 3 bases, with 14 bases between. CDR3 region: CASSQDYPRQDYGYTF. For the CDR3, the DNA is TGTGCCAGCAGCCAAGATTATCCGAGACAGGACTATGGCTACACCTTC.

The V call is TRBV5-1, the J call TRBJ2-7; perhaps D is TRBD1 or TRBD2 (5 bases each). Germline V gene sequence: CDR1 SGHRS, CDR2 YFSETQ. Trimming left V 0 bases short and J 4 bases short, with 14 bases between. The CDR3 runs 15 residues. CDR3 DNA sequence: TGCGCCAGCAGCTTGGAGCCGGGACCGAGATACGAGCAGTACTTC. Translation gives CASSLEPGPRYEQYF.

J is TRBJ1-2 and V is TRBV6-6; the match to TRBD1 covers 7 bases. The CDR3 extends over 13 amino acids. Germline assignment: CDR1 MNHNY and CDR2 SVGAGI (reference sequence). The trim removed 4 bases at V and 2 bases at J, leaving 1 base unmatched. The CDR3 nucleotides are TGTGCCAGCAGTTCGGGACAGAACTATGGCTACACCTTC. It specifies CASSSGQNYGYTF.

The genes are TRBV7-9 and TRBJ2-7; 8 bases are a match to TRBD2. With V trimmed by 5 bases and J by 7 bases, 10 bases remained unmatched. The CDR3 consists of 14 residues. CDR1 is SEHNR and CDR2 is FQNEAQ in the germline V gene (reference sequence). The CDR3 reads CASSLMGTSKEQYF. The CDR3 coding sequence is TGTGCCAGCAGCCTAATGGGGACTAGTAAGGAGCAGTACTTC.

The chain is built from TRBV3-1 (or the pseudogene TRBV3-2) and TRBJ1-2; possible D gene TRBD1, 5 bases. Trimming cost V 4 bases and J 0 bases, with 12 bases left between them. Germline loops: CDR1 LGHDT, CDR2 YNNKEL (reference sequence). This CDR3 contains 15 residues. CDR3 sequence (DNA): TGTGCCAGCAGCCCAAGCGACAGCTCTAACTATGGCTACACCTTC. This gives the protein CASSPSDSSNYGYTF.

This rearrangement joins TRBV6-6 to TRBJ2-5; D ambiguous. Trimming took 2 bases from V and 2 from J, leaving 12 bases between them. The CDR3 is made up of 15 amino acids. Germline CDR1 is MNHNY and CDR2 is SVGAGI (reference sequence). The CDR3 bases are TGTGCCAGCAGTTACAGTAGTTTGGGGCAAGAGACCCAGTACTTC. It encodes CASSYSSLGQETQYF.

Concerning this clone itself: Other DNA sequences in the same sample also yield this CDR3. V gene TRBV7-9 combines with J gene TRBJ1-1, with a possible D match to TRBD1 (6 bases). Germline V lookup: CDR1 SEHNR, CDR2 FQNEAQ (reference sequence). Trimming took 2 bases from V and 0 from J, leaving 10 bases between them. The CDR3 is 15 amino acids. The CDR3: CASSLSQGLNTEAFF. In DNA form, the CDR3 reads TGTGCCAGCAGCTTAAGTCAGGGGTTGAACACTGAAGCTTTCTTT.

The rearrangement uses TRBV10-1 and TRBJ1-1; the D is unclear. The ends were cut back, 6 bases at V and 1 base at J, with 9 bases in the middle. CDR3 length: 13 amino acids. Germline V gives CDR1 WNHNN, CDR2 SYGVQD (reference sequence). CDR3 nucleotide sequence: TGCGCCAGCAGAGGAGGAGCGAACACTGAAGCTTTCTTT. It translates to CASRGGANTEAFF.

This sequence joins TRBV19 and TRBJ1-1; 8 positions match TRBD1. V trimming: 5 bases; J trimming: 2 bases; junction bases outside the gene matches: 10. This CDR3 has 16 residues. The germline V gene has CDR1 LNHDA and CDR2 SQIVND (reference sequence). The DNA of the CDR3 is TGTGCCAGTAGTGCCAGGACAGGGTGGGGCAACACTGAAGCTTTCTTT. It specifies CASSARTGWGNTEAFF. Together with reference TRBV19 and TRBJ1-1, the CDR3 gives the full variable domain: DGGITQSPKYLFRKEGQNVTLSCEQNLNHDAMYWYRQDPGQGLRLIYYSQIVNDFQKGDIAEGYSVSREKKESFPLTVTSAQKNPTAFYLCASSARTGWGNTEAFFGQGTRLTVV.

The chain couples TRBV10-3 to TRBJ1-1, with D perhaps TRBD1 (6 bases). V was clipped by 4 bases and J by 4 bases, with 10 bases between them. The CDR3 runs to 13 residues. Looked up from germline, CDR1 is ENHRY and CDR2 is SYGVKD. CDR3 protein: CAISATGPTEAFF. The DNA of the CDR3 is TGTGCCATCAGTGCTACAGGGCCCACTGAAGCTTTCTTT.

In DNA form, the CDR3 reads TGTGCCAGCAGCCCGGACATGCATGAAAAACTGTTTTTT. Amino acid sequence: CASSPDMHEKLFF. The gene calls are TRBV5-4 and TRBJ1-4, with a weak D call TRBD1 (5 bases). Germline CDR1 SGHNT, CDR2 YYREEE (reference sequence). The CDR3 is 13 amino acids. V lost 4 bases to trimming and J lost 6 bases, with 10 bases between them.

J is TRBJ2-1 and V is TRBV5-4; D could derive from TRBD1 or TRBD2 (5 bases each). This CDR3 spans 15 amino acids. V lost 3 bases and J 6 bases, leaving 16 bases between the germline ends. Germline CDR1 is SGHNT and CDR2 is YYREEE (reference sequence). The CDR3 reads CASSSPWGSRNEQFF. CDR3 nucleotide sequence: TGTGCCAGCAGCTCCCCTTGGGGGAGTCGCAATGAGCAGTTCTTC.